A selection of T cell receptor beta chains follows, all from one sample in a study of T cell responses to AZD1222 COVID-19 vaccine. The table came from immunoSEQ multiplex PCR; TCRdb's copy has only in-frame clones and leaves some out. This sample has roughly 110,000 clones, with about 93% found just once. The sample in question was peripheral blood, obtained on day 0 of AZD1222 vaccination. The receptors come from an adult in good health. CDR3s leave out the opening cysteine and the closing phenylalanine or tryptophan.

V gene	CDR3 length	J gene	CDR3 protein
TRBV11-3	15	TRBJ1-4	ASSLDTTGSLNEKLF
TRBV24-1	11	TRBJ2-1	ATSAPDSDEQF
TRBV19	12	TRBJ1-6	ASSIRDRNSPLH
TRBV6-2/TRBV6-3	12	TRBJ1-1	ASSSWAPSTEAF
TRBV6-2/TRBV6-3	17	TRBJ1-5	ASSYHGNMAGKGNQPQH
TRBV28	14	TRBJ1-5	ASSLTSGGSSQPQH
TRBV7-2	12	TRBJ2-1	ASSFGRGGNEQF
TRBV12-5	17	TRBJ2-3	ASGLGRVAGGPGTDTQY
TRBV15	11	TRBJ2-5	ATSRPGAETQY
TRBV7-9	11	TRBJ1-2	ASSLMGPYGYT
TRBV7-2	14	TRBJ2-7	ASSPRTSGGPYEQY